The next 28 T cell receptor beta chains were all read from a single sample in a study of blood T cell repertoires in COVID-19. The repertoire was sequenced with immunoSEQ multiplex PCR; TCRdb's copy has only in-frame clones and lacks some. The data show some 300,000 clones, roughly 91% seen once. Sequencing was carried out using PBMCs or T cells enriched from blood (not recorded which). The receptors come from a woman in her 30s who had recovered from COVID-19.

The rearrangement links TRBV3-1 (or the pseudogene TRBV3-2) to TRBJ2-1; 8 nucleotides align to TRBD2. Trimming removed 2 bases from V and 4 bases from J; junction bases left unmatched: 7. This CDR3 comprises 16 residues. Germline CDR1 reads LGHDT; CDR2 reads YNNKEL (reference sequence). CDR3 sequence (DNA): TGTGCCAGCAGCCAATCCCCCGGGGGGGTTTACAATGAGCAGTTCTTC. Protein: CASSQSPGGVYNEQFF.

The gene calls are TRBV27 and TRBJ2-3, with a tentative D call TRBD1 (6 bases). Trimming removed 5 bases from V and 5 bases from J, with 11 bases in between. Per germline, CDR1 MNHEY and CDR2 SMNVEV (reference sequence). This CDR3 region has 13 residues. CDR3: CASSPLGGDTQYF. DNA of the CDR3: TGTGCCAGCAGTCCTTTAGGGGGAGATACGCAGTATTTT.

The chain couples TRBV27 to TRBJ1-2, with D perhaps matching TRBD1 (5 bases). Germline V CDR1 and CDR2: MNHEY, SMNVEV (reference sequence). V lost 2 bases and J lost 4, with 8 bases in between. The CDR3 loop spans 13 amino acids. This CDR3 reads CASSLRGGYGYTF. The CDR3 nucleotides read TGTGCCAGCAGTTTACGGGGGGGCTATGGCTACACCTTC.

This clone was seen only once. One end of the junction fails to match germline, which may point to a read error. The rearrangement uses TRBV7-7 and TRBJ2-5; 7 bases map to TRBD1. The CDR3 length is 15 residues. Per germline, CDR1 SSHAT and CDR2 FNYEAQ (reference sequence). The CDR3 region has the DNA TGTGCTAGCAGCTTATACAGGGGACCCCAAGAGACCCAGTACTTC. It codes for CASSLYRGPQETQYF.

The chain is built from TRBV25-1 and TRBJ1-2; D unclear. This CDR3 has 12 residues. Germline CDR1 reads MGHDK; CDR2 reads SYGVNS. V lost 3 bases to trimming and J lost 5 bases, with 7 bases between them. The CDR3 bases are TGTGCCAGCAGTGAGGGCCTATATGGCTACACCTTC. Its protein product is CASSEGLYGYTF.

This chain uses TRBV18 with TRBJ1-4; TRBD1 aligns across 8 bases. The CDR3 runs 14 residues. J lost 6 bases, V lost 4 bases, and 4 bases had no gene match. The germline V gene has CDR1 KGHSH and CDR2 LQKENI. Here the CDR3 reads CASSLAGGYEKLFF. The CDR3 DNA is TGTGCCAGCTCACTGGCAGGGGGCTATGAAAAACTGTTTTTT.

CDR3 sequence (DNA): TGTGCCAGCAGCCTACTACAGGGTAATGATAGAGGCAATGAGCAGTTCTTC. Amino acid sequence: CASSLLQGNDRGNEQFF. The chain couples TRBV13 to TRBJ2-1; a possible D gene is TRBD1 (6 bases). Germline CDR1 PRHDT, CDR2 FYEKMQ (reference sequence). This CDR3 comprises 17 residues. V was cut by 5 bases and J by 6 bases, with 23 bases left in between.

The rearrangement uses TRBV10-3 and TRBJ2-3; 7 bases match TRBD1. Germline CDR1 is ENHRY and CDR2 is SYGVKD. This CDR3 is built from 14 residues. V lost 6 bases to trimming and J lost 2 bases; unmatched junction nucleotides: 5. CDR3 nucleotides: TGTGCCATCAGAGGGACAGATCCCACAGATACGCAGTATTTT. The encoded protein is CAIRGTDPTDTQYF.

The chain carries TRBV18 and TRBJ2-6; TRBD2 is a possible D gene (5 bases). V was trimmed by 6 bases and J by 0 bases, leaving 15 bases between them. This CDR3 has 17 residues. The germline CDR1 and CDR2 sequences are KGHSH and LQKENI. The CDR3 is CASSPIGESSGANVLTF. CDR3 bases: TGTGCCAGCTCCCCCATCGGGGAGAGCTCTGGGGCCAACGTCCTGACTTTC.

The sample holds one count of this clone. The rearrangement joins TRBV5-5 to TRBJ2-1; 12 bases are shared with TRBD2. The CDR3 totals 15 residues. Trimming cost V 4 bases and J 3 bases; bases outside gene matches: 2. Germline loops: CDR1 SGHKS, CDR2 YYEKEE (reference sequence). The CDR3 DNA reads TGTGCCAGCAGCGGGGGACTAGCGGGCTACAATGAGCAGTTCTTC. Amino acids: CASSGGLAGYNEQFF.

The chain carries TRBV28 and TRBJ1-1; tentative D call: TRBD1 (5 bases). V was pared by 5 bases and J by 3 bases, with 19 bases between. CDR3 length: 16 amino acids. Germline V gene sequence: CDR1 MDHEN, CDR2 SYDVKM. CDR3 DNA: TGTGCCAGCAGTCGGGGGTCGGGGCAGCCTTACACTGAAGCTTTCTTT. Its translation: CASSRGSGQPYTEAFF.

This chain links TRBV5-4 with TRBJ1-1, with D possibly TRBD1 on 6 matching bases. This CDR3 comprises 14 residues. V lost 5 bases and J lost 1, with 12 bases in between. Per the germline V gene, CDR1 is SGHNT and CDR2 is YYREEE (reference sequence). CDR3 DNA: TGTGCCAGCAGTTGGGGGACACAGAACACTGAAGCTTTCTTT. This encodes CASSWGTQNTEAFF.

The genes are TRBV6-5 and TRBJ1-2; D gene ambiguous. V was trimmed by 4 bases and J by 8 bases, leaving 14 bases between them. This CDR3 comprises 13 residues. CDR1 MNHEY and CDR2 SVGAGI come from the germline V gene. CDR3 in DNA: TGTGCCAGCAGTTTAGACGGCGAGAGGGGCTACACCTTC. It translates to CASSLDGERGYTF.

This rearrangement joins TRBV28 to TRBJ2-7; possibly TRBD1 for D (5 bases). Per the germline V gene, CDR1 is MDHEN and CDR2 is SYDVKM. This CDR3 spans 12 amino acids. Between the trimmed V and J ends, which lost 3 bases and 6 bases, there was a span of 9 bases. The chain's CDR3 is CASSFGAIEQYF. DNA for the CDR3: TGTGCCAGCAGTTTTGGGGCGATCGAGCAGTACTTC.

This chain's CDR3 is CASSQKASVSSYNEQFF. The CDR3 nucleotides read TGTGCCAGCAGCCAAAAAGCGAGCGTCAGCTCCTACAATGAGCAGTTCTTC. V and J are TRBV3-1 (or the pseudogene TRBV3-2) and TRBJ2-1; D gene uncertain. The CDR3 runs 17 residues. In germline, CDR1 is LGHDT, CDR2 YNNKEL (reference sequence). The ends were cut back, 2 bases at V and 0 bases at J, with 14 bases in the middle.

CDR3 coding DNA: TGTGCCAGCAGCGCGGGACAGAACTATGGCTACACCTTC. It encodes CASSAGQNYGYTF. The chain carries TRBV7-6 and TRBJ1-2, with TRBD1 matching over 7 bases. The ends lost 5 bases at V and 2 bases at J; junction bases unmatched: 2. This CDR3 spans 13 amino acids. CDR1 and CDR2 (germline): SGHVS, FNYEAQ.

DNA of the CDR3: TGTGCCAGCAGCAAATTTGGGACAGGGGGCTGCACTGAAGCTTTCTTT. It codes for CASSKFGTGGCTEAFF. V is TRBV21-1 and J is TRBJ1-1; the table gives TRBD1 as D, unverified against the DNA. TRBV21-1 is annotated as a pseudogene. The CDR3 is 16 residues long.

The rearrangement uses TRBV10-3 and TRBJ2-1; TRBD2 might be the D (5 bases). The length of the CDR3 is 17 residues. V lost 0 bases and J 8 bases, leaving 20 bases between the germline ends. Per the germline V gene, CDR1 is ENHRY and CDR2 is SYGVKD. CDR3 DNA: TGTGCCATCAGTGAGTCTTACTCGAGGGCTAGAGTCTATGAGCAGTTCTTC. Translating gives CAISESYSRARVYEQFF.

The rearrangement uses TRBV19 and TRBJ2-7; a possible D gene is TRBD2 (6 bases). The germline V gene has CDR1 LNHDA and CDR2 SQIVND (reference sequence). CDR3 length equals 18 residues. The V end was cut by 4 bases, the J end by 5 bases, with 27 bases between. The DNA of the CDR3 is TGTGCCAGTAGTAACTCGGAGGGAGGCCCAGATTGGATCGACGAGCAGTACTTC. This codes for CASSNSEGGPDWIDEQYF.

The V gene is TRBV12-5, the J gene TRBJ2-1; maybe TRBD2 (6 bases). This CDR3 is 15 amino acids long. Looked up from germline, CDR1 is LGHNT and CDR2 is FRNRAP. V lost 6 bases and J lost 7, with 19 bases in between. CDR3 sequence: CASGPGTGRRNEQFF. In nucleotides, the CDR3 is TGTGCTAGTGGCCCCGGGACTGGCAGACGGAATGAGCAGTTCTTC.

For the CDR3, the DNA is TGTGCCAGCAGATATACAGGTTTGGAGACCCAGTACTTC. As protein: CASRYTGLETQYF. V and J are TRBV12-3 or TRBV12-4 and TRBJ2-5; weak D call: TRBD1 (5 bases). V lost 6 bases and J lost 5, with 13 bases in between. This CDR3 region has 13 residues.

V usage is TRBV2 and J usage is TRBJ2-3, with 9 bases that match TRBD2. The CDR3 spans 17 residues. Germline assignment: CDR1 SNHLY and CDR2 FYNNEI. With V trimmed by 0 bases and J by 4 bases, 8 bases remained unmatched. The CDR3 nucleotides are TGTGCCAGCAGTGAAGCTTCTCTGCGGGAGGGCCCAGATACGCAGTATTTT. It encodes CASSEASLREGPDTQYF.

This chain connects TRBV7-8 to TRBJ2-7, with 10 bases lining up with TRBD2. The CDR3 contains 16 residues. The germline V gene has CDR1 SGHVS and CDR2 FQNEAQ. V trimming: 4 bases; J trimming: 2 bases; junction bases outside the gene matches: 8. CDR3: CASSSEGTSVAYEQYF. The CDR3 DNA sequence: TGTGCCAGCAGCTCTGAAGGGACTAGCGTAGCCTACGAGCAGTACTTC.

This rearrangement joins TRBV28 to TRBJ1-2; D is unclear. The CDR3 runs 12 residues. V was clipped by 2 bases and J by 6 bases, with 7 bases between them. Germline lookup yields CDR1 MDHEN and CDR2 SYDVKM. The CDR3 loop is CASSLVQDGYTF. CDR3 DNA sequence: TGTGCCAGCAGTTTAGTTCAGGATGGCTACACCTTC.

This chain connects TRBV2 to TRBJ1-2; maybe TRBD1 (5 bases). Germline values: CDR1 SNHLY, CDR2 FYNNEI. Trimming shortened V by 11 bases and J by 2 bases, and 21 bases separated the two germline ends. The CDR3 has 15 amino acids. The CDR3 reads CAGSKGPVRNYGYTF. CDR3 coding DNA: TGTGCCGGAAGTAAGGGGCCGGTGCGAAACTATGGCTACACCTTC. Combining the CDR3 with reference TRBV2 and TRBJ1-2 gives the whole variable domain EPEVTQTPSHQVTQMGQEVILRCVPISNHLYFYWYRQILGQKVEFLVSFYNNEISEKSEIFDDQFSVERPDGSNFTLKIRSTKLEDSAMYFCAGSKGPVRNYGYTFGSGTRLTVV.

The rearrangement uses TRBV11-2 and TRBJ2-1, with 7 positions matching TRBD1. This CDR3 is built from 15 residues. V lost 3 bases, J lost 4 bases, and 6 bases stayed unmatched. The germline V gene encodes CDR1 SGHAT and CDR2 FQNNGV. This chain's CDR3 is CASSFTGTVYNEQFF. The CDR3 nucleotides read TGTGCCAGCAGCTTTACCGGGACAGTTTACAATGAGCAGTTCTTC.

This clone was detected a few times. V usage is TRBV2 and J usage is TRBJ1-4, with 9 positions matching TRBD1. CDR3 length: 15 amino acids. Germline-derived CDR1 and CDR2 are SNHLY and FYNNEI. J lost 3 bases, V lost 6 bases, and 5 bases had no gene match. In DNA, the CDR3 is TGTGCCAGCAGCGACAGGGGGTCCTCTAATGAAAAACTGTTTTTT. As protein: CASSDRGSSNEKLFF.

This sequence joins TRBV11-2 and TRBJ2-1; TRBD2 matches at 12 bases. With 0 bases clipped from V and 4 bases from J, the junction kept 1 base outside the gene matches. CDR3 size: 16 residues. The germline V gene has CDR1 SGHAT and CDR2 FQNNGV. The CDR3 sequence is CASSLEGLAGYNEQFF. For the CDR3, the DNA is TGTGCCAGCAGCTTAGAGGGACTAGCGGGTTACAATGAGCAGTTCTTC.